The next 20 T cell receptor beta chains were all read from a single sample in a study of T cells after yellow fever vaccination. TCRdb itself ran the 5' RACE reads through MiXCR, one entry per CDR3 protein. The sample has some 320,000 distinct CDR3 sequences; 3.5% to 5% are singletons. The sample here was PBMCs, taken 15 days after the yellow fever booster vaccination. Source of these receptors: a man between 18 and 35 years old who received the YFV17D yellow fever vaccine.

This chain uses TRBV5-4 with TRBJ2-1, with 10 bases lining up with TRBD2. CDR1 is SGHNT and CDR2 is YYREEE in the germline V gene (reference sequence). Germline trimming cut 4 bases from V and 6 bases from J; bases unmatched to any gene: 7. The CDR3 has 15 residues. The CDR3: CASSNLAGEGNEQFF. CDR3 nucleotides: TGTGCCAGCAGCAACCTAGCGGGGGAGGGCAATGAGCAGTTCTTC.

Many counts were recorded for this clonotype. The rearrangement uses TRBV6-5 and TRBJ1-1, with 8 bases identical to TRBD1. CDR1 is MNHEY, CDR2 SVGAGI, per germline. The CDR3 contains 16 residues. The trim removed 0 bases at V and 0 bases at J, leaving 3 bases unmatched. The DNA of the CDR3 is TGTGCCAGCAGTTACTCTTGGACAGGGTTGAACACTGAAGCTTTCTTT. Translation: CASSYSWTGLNTEAFF.

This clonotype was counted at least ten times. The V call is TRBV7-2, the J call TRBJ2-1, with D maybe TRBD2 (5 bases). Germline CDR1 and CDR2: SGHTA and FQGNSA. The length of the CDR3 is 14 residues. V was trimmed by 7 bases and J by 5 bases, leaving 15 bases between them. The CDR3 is CASTETGSHNEQFF. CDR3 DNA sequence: TGTGCCAGCACCGAGACGGGGTCCCACAATGAGCAGTTCTTC.

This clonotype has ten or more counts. The CDR3 bases are TGTGCCAGCAGTTTGAGGTTTAGGAGGAACACTGAAGCTTTCTTT. Protein: CASSLRFRRNTEAFF. The chain employs TRBV28 and TRBJ1-1; D not resolved. This CDR3 has 15 amino acids. Germline CDR1 is MDHEN and CDR2 is SYDVKM. V was cut by 3 bases and J by 1 base, with 12 bases left in between.

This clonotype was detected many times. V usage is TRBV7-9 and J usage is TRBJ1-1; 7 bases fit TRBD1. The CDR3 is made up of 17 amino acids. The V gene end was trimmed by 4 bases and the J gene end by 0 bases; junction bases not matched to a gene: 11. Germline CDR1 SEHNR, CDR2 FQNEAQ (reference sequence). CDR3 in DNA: TGTGCCAGCAGCTCTAACACAGGGGCGCGGATGAACACTGAAGCTTTCTTT. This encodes CASSSNTGARMNTEAFF.

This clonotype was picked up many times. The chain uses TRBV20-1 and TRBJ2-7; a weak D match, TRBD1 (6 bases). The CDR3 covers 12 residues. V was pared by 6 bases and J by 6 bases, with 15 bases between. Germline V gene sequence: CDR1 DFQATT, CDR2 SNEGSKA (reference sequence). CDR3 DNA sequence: TGCAGTGCGGGGGCCCCGGCTCGCGAGCAGTACTTC. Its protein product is CSAGAPAREQYF.

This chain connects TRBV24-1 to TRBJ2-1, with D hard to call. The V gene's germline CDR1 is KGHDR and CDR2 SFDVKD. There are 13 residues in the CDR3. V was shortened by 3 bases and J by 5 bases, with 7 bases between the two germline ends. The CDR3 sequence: CATSDTWDNEQFF. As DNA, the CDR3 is TGTGCCACCAGTGATACATGGGACAATGAGCAGTTCTTC.

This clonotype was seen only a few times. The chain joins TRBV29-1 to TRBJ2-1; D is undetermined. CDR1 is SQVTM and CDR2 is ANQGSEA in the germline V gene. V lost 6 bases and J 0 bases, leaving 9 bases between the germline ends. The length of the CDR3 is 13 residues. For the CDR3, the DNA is TGCAGCGTCCTATCGAGCTCCTACAATGAGCAGTTCTTC. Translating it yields CSVLSSSYNEQFF.

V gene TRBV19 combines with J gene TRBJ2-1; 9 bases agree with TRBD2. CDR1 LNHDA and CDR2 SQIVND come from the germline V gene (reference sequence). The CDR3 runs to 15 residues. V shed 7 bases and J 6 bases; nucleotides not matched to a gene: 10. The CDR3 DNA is TGTGCCAGTAAGACCGTTGGCGGGGGGGTCAATGAGCAGTTCTTC. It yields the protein CASKTVGGGVNEQFF.

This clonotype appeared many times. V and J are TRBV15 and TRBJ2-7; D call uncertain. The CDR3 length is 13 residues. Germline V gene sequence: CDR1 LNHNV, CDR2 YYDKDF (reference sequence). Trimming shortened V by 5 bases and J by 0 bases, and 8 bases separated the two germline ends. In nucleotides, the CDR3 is TGTGCCACCAGCTCGATGCACTCCTACGAGCAGTACTTC. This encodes CATSSMHSYEQYF.

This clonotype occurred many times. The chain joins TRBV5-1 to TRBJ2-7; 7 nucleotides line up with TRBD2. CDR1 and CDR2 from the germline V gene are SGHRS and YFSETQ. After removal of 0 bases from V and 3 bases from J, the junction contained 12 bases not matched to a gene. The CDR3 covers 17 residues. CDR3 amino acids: CASSLARIQPGGYEQYF. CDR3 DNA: TGCGCCAGCAGCTTGGCCAGGATTCAACCGGGGGGCTACGAGCAGTACTTC.

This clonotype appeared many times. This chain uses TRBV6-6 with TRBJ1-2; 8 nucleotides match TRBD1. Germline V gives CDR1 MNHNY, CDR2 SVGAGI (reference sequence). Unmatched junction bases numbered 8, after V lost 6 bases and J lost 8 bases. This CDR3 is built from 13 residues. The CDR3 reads CASSPQGAEGYTF. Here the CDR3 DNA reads TGTGCCAGCAGCCCCCAGGGGGCGGAGGGCTACACCTTC.

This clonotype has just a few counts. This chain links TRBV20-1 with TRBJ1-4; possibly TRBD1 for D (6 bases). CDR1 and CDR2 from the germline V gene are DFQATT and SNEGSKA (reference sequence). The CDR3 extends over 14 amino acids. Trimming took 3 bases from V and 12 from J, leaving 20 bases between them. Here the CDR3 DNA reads TGCAGTGCTAGCATGGGACATGATACCGGGGAACTGTTTTTT. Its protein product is CSASMGHDTGELFF.

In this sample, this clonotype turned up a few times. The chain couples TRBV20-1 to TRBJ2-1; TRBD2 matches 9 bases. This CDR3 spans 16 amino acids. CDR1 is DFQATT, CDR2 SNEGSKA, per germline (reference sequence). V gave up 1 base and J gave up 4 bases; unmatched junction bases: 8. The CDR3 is CSARGLAGSSYNEQFF. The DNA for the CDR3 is TGCAGTGCTAGAGGGCTAGCGGGGAGTTCTTACAATGAGCAGTTCTTC.

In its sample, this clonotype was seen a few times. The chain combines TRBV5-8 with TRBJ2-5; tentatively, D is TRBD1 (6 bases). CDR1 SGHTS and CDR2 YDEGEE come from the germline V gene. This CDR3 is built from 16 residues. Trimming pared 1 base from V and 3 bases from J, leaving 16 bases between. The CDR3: CASSLLTGRWEETQYF. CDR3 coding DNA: TGTGCCAGCAGCTTGCTTACAGGGAGATGGGAAGAGACCCAGTACTTC.

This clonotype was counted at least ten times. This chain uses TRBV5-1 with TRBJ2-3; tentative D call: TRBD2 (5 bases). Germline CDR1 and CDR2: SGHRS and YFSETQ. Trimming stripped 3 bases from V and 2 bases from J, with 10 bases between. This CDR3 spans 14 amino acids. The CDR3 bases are TGCGCCAGCAGCTCGGACTCGTACACAGATACGCAGTATTTT. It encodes CASSSDSYTDTQYF.

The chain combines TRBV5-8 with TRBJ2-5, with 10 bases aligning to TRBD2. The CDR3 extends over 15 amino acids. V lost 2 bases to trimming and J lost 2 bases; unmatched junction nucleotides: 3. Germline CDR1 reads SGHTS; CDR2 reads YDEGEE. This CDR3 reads CASSFGSGGQETQYF. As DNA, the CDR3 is TGTGCCAGCAGCTTCGGTAGCGGGGGGCAAGAGACCCAGTACTTC.

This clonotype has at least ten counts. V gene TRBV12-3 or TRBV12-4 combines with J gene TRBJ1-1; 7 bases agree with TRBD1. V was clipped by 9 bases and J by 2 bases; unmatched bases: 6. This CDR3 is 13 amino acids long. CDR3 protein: CASNRDSNTEAFF. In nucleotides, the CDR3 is TGTGCCAGTAACCGGGACAGCAACACTGAAGCTTTCTTT.

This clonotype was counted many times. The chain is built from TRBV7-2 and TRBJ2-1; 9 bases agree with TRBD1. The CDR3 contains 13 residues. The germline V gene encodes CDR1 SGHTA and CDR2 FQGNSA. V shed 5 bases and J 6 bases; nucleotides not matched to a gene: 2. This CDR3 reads CASSRDRANEQFF. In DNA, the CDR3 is TGTGCCAGCAGCCGGGACAGGGCCAATGAGCAGTTCTTC.

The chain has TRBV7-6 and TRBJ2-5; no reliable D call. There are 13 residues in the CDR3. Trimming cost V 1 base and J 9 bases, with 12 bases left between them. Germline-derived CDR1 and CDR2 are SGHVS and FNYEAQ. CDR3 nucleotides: TGTGCCAGCAGCTTAGGGGGATCCTCTCCCCAGTACTTC. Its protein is CASSLGGSSPQYF.